This is a list of T cell receptor beta chains from one sample in a study of T cell responses to AZD1222 COVID-19 vaccine. Data came from immunoSEQ multiplex PCR; TCRdb stores just in-frame clones and leaves some out. The sample yields 150,000 or so clones, 90% to 95% seen once. This specimen was peripheral blood, taken 28 days after the second AZD1222 dose. Every receptor here comes from an adult who received the AZD1222 COVID-19 vaccine. Each CDR3 is given without its conserved first and last residue. The order of the fields is J gene, V gene, CDR3 protein.

>TRBJ1-5|TRBV18
ASSPSVEGTGQPQH
>TRBJ2-1|TRBV4-1
ASRRGTSGGEGDEQF
>TRBJ2-3|TRBV11-2
ASSPRLAGEVDTQY
>TRBJ1-5|TRBV30
AWKKGSSGHTQPQH
>TRBJ1-2|TRBV4-1
ASSQGGAIGGYT
>TRBJ1-1|TRBV27
ASSPRSWDTEAF
>TRBJ2-1|TRBV29-1
SVERASGRTSYNEQF
>TRBJ1-5|TRBV7-7
ATPGGTPGRNQPQH
>TRBJ1-2|TRBV10-3
AIPGDRGGYT
>TRBJ1-1|TRBV11-2
ASSDQQGLTEAF
>TRBJ1-2|TRBV3-1/TRBV3-2
ASSRDHGENDGYT
>TRBJ1-3|TRBV27
ASSDSFRNTIY
>TRBJ1-1|TRBV30
AWSVGVWLEGRNTEAF
>TRBJ1-1|TRBV5-8
ASSPLGVVATEAF
>TRBJ2-3|TRBV7-3
ASSRRGTRHTDTQY
>TRBJ1-1|TRBV6-5
ASSYSDTNTEAF
>TRBJ1-2|TRBV30
AWRGTGTDPIGYT
>TRBJ1-5|TRBV19
ASSIGRGSYQPQH
>TRBJ2-7|TRBV4-2
ASSQVASGRLSYEQY
>TRBJ1-1|TRBV7-8
ASSRRDREKGEAF
>TRBJ2-1|TRBV28
ASRLPGGNEQF
>TRBJ2-5|TRBV9
ASSPSGLPQETQY
>TRBJ1-1|TRBV28
ASRASAHTEAF
>TRBJ1-1|TRBV9
ASSVGQPNTEAF
>TRBJ1-4|TRBV28
ASSPMDGPNEKLF
>TRBJ2-1|TRBV7-8
ASRRVLGGSYNEQF
>TRBJ1-6|TRBV2
ASNPSSYNSPLH
>TRBJ1-5|TRBV9
ASSLDGGGNQPQH
>TRBJ2-4|TRBV5-1
ASSLTGPWNPKNIQY
>TRBJ1-1|TRBV4-3
ASSQGSPTEAF
>TRBJ2-2|TRBV24-1
ATQRFTGELF
>TRBJ1-3|TRBV3-1/TRBV3-2
ASSPRVLSSGNTIY
>TRBJ2-2|TRBV6-5
ASRDGPNTGELF
>TRBJ1-2|TRBV9
ASSVGLGANYGYT
>TRBJ1-5|TRBV24-1
ATRLGTGGPYSNQPQH
>TRBJ2-1|TRBV19
ASSPGTASYNEQF
>TRBJ2-1|TRBV24-1
ATSFEGREQF
>TRBJ1-1|TRBV6-4
ASSATGNTEAF
>TRBJ2-3|TRBV6-5
ASSLDPTDTQY
>TRBJ1-2|TRBV7-9
ASSPQAPNYGYT
>TRBJ1-2|TRBV19
ASSTDRGHGYT
>TRBJ1-2|TRBV30
AWTWDRGSDYT
>TRBJ1-2|TRBV6-5
ASSSWEVGYT
>TRBJ2-5|TRBV4-3
ASSPTGVETQY
>TRBJ2-7|TRBV5-3
ARSLGPNSYEQY
>TRBJ1-4|TRBV3-1/TRBV3-2
ASSPKRLGQKNEKLF
>TRBJ1-4|TRBV9
ASSDRTVNEKLF
>TRBJ1-2|TRBV6-5
ASNPGDRNYGYT
>TRBJ2-7|TRBV4-1
ASSQDRTDTRGEQY
>TRBJ1-1|TRBV4-1
ASSYPGTTEAF
>TRBJ2-1|TRBV28
ASSFYSRGAYNEQF
>TRBJ1-2|TRBV9
ASSPKAGYTGGSGGYT
>TRBJ2-2|TRBV29-1
SVQTGANTGELF
>TRBJ1-2|TRBV3-1/TRBV3-2
ASSPRGQGTGYT
>TRBJ1-6|TRBV28
ASSPRTGRSPLH
>TRBJ2-7|TRBV3-1/TRBV3-2
ASSQDTTPSYEQY
>TRBJ1-2|TRBV7-9
ASSLKGYGYT
>TRBJ2-1|TRBV6-2/TRBV6-3
ASSPLNNEQF